These 31 T cell receptor beta chains were all obtained from the same sample, sequenced in a study of OX40 agonist ivuxolimab in advanced cancers. Sequenced by immunoSEQ multiplex PCR; TCRdb stores in-frame clones only, minus some. The repertoire includes about 73,000 clones, more than 85% of them detected once, and 8% to 10% sits in the top ten. Material: CD4+ or CD8+ T cells sorted from blood, obtained in a trial of the OX40 agonist ivuxolimab. The receptors here all came from an adult with an advanced solid tumor such as melanoma, head and neck, liver or kidney cancer.

CDR3 coding DNA: TGTGCCAGCAGTTTTAGTGCGGGGGAGAACACCTACGAGCAGTACTTC. Translated: CASSFSAGENTYEQYF. J is TRBJ2-7 and V is TRBV27; 7 nucleotides align to TRBD2. The CDR3 runs 16 residues. Germline lookup yields CDR1 MNHEY and CDR2 SMNVEV (reference sequence). J gave up 2 bases and V 3 bases, and 10 bases lay outside the gene matches.

This chain links TRBV7-9 with TRBJ1-3; possible D gene TRBD1, 5 bases. Looked up from germline, CDR1 is SEHNR and CDR2 is FQNEAQ (reference sequence). The CDR3 contains 19 residues. V gave up 0 bases and J gave up 5 bases, with 23 bases separating them. CDR3 coding DNA: TGTGCCAGCAGCTTAGCCCAGGGTATTACAGGAGAAGGCAGAAACACCATATATTTT. This encodes CASSLAQGITGEGRNTIYF.

V gene TRBV19 combines with J gene TRBJ1-6; no clear D gene. Germline V lookup: CDR1 LNHDA, CDR2 SQIVND (reference sequence). This CDR3 is built from 14 residues. Trimming removed 3 bases at V and 7 bases at J, with 10 bases between. CDR3 nucleotides: TGTGCCAGTAGTATTCTCAGCTTCAATTCACCCCTCCACTTT. This translates into CASSILSFNSPLHF.

J is TRBJ1-2 and V is TRBV5-8; no definite D call. Germline CDR1 is SGHTS and CDR2 is YDEGEE. V dropped 3 bases and J dropped 2 bases, with 11 bases sitting between them. This CDR3 is 14 amino acids long. This CDR3 reads CASSYTGGNYGYTF. The DNA of the CDR3 is TGTGCCAGCAGCTACACGGGTGGGAACTATGGCTACACCTTC.

The chain is built from TRBV7-9 and TRBJ2-7; 11 nucleotides match TRBD2. Germline loops: CDR1 SEHNR, CDR2 FQNEAQ (reference sequence). Trimming at V came to 3 bases and at J to 2 bases, leaving 3 bases not matched to a gene. This CDR3 spans 15 amino acids. CDR3 amino acids: CASSLGLADPYEQYF. DNA of the CDR3: TGTGCCAGCAGCTTGGGACTAGCGGACCCCTACGAGCAGTACTTC.

This chain joins TRBV7-9 and TRBJ1-4, with a possible D match to TRBD1 (5 bases). Per the germline V gene, CDR1 is SEHNR and CDR2 is FQNEAQ (reference sequence). There are 13 residues in the CDR3. The V gene lost 0 bases and the J gene lost 8 bases, with 7 bases spanning the gap. CDR3 loop: CASSLAAGEKLFF. Written as DNA, the CDR3 is TGTGCCAGCAGCTTAGCGGCAGGGGAAAAACTGTTTTTT.

The CDR3 coding sequence is TGTGCCAGCAGCGCAACAGGGGTACCGCCAATGAACACTGAAGCTTTCTTT. Residues: CASSATGVPPMNTEAFF. The chain links TRBV9 to TRBJ1-1; TRBD1 matches at 7 bases. After removal of 3 bases from V and 0 bases from J, the junction contained 11 bases not matched to a gene. From germline, CDR1 is SGDLS and CDR2 YYNGEE. The CDR3 spans 17 residues.

This chain joins TRBV27 and TRBJ2-7, with TRBD1 as a possible D gene (5 bases). This CDR3 spans 14 amino acids. Between the trimmed V and J ends, which lost 8 bases and 2 bases, there was a span of 16 bases. The germline gives CDR1 MNHEY, CDR2 SMNVEV (reference sequence). The CDR3 nucleotides are TGTGCCAGCGGGGCCATCGGAGAGGCCTACGAGCAGTACTTC. Translation gives CASGAIGEAYEQYF.

The chain combines TRBV4-1 with TRBJ2-1; a possible D gene is TRBD2 (7 bases). CDR3 size: 14 residues. The V and J ends lost 0 bases and 8 bases respectively, with 11 bases between them. Germline V gene lookup returns CDR1 MGHRA and CDR2 YSYEKL. The CDR3 reads CASSQEGGGYEQFF. The CDR3 DNA reads TGCGCCAGCAGCCAAGAAGGCGGGGGCTATGAGCAGTTCTTC.

The rearrangement uses TRBV19 and TRBJ1-5, with a possible D match to TRBD1 (5 bases). This CDR3 spans 14 amino acids. The ends were cut back, 5 bases at V and 0 bases at J, with 8 bases in the middle. The germline V gene has CDR1 LNHDA and CDR2 SQIVND (reference sequence). For the CDR3, the DNA is TGTGCCAGTAGTCAGGGATATAGCAATCAGCCCCAGCATTTT. Amino acids: CASSQGYSNQPQHF.

This chain connects TRBV4-1 to TRBJ1-5, with a tentative D call TRBD1 (5 bases). Germline CDR1 MGHRA, CDR2 YSYEKL. V was cut by 1 base and J by 6 bases, with 13 bases left in between. The CDR3 loop spans 15 amino acids. CDR3: CASSQADGGLQPQHF. The DNA of the CDR3 is TGCGCCAGCAGCCAAGCCGATGGGGGACTTCAGCCCCAGCATTTT.

The CDR3 sequence: CASSRSAEAVWNTEAFF. The CDR3 DNA reads TGCGCCAGCTCCCGCTCCGCCGAGGCAGTCTGGAACACTGAAGCTTTCTTT. The chain links TRBV5-1 to TRBJ1-1, with D uncertain. V was trimmed by 7 bases and J by 1 base, leaving 23 bases between them. Per the germline V gene, CDR1 is SGHRS and CDR2 is YFSETQ. The CDR3 spans 17 residues.

V gene TRBV7-9 combines with J gene TRBJ1-5, with 11 bases matching TRBD1. Looked up from germline, CDR1 is SEHNR and CDR2 is FQNEAQ (reference sequence). V dropped 3 bases and J dropped 1; count of bases not matched to a gene: 8. This CDR3 is built from 18 residues. The CDR3 nucleotides read TGTGCCAGCAGCTTGACCCGGACAGGGGGCGAGAGCAATCAGCCCCAGCATTTT. Translation gives CASSLTRTGGESNQPQHF.

V usage is TRBV7-8 and J usage is TRBJ2-3; TRBD2 might be the D (5 bases). This CDR3 comprises 14 residues. Trimming left V 5 bases short and J 2 bases short, with 11 bases between. The germline V gene has CDR1 SGHVS and CDR2 FQNEAQ. The CDR3 here is CASSPVAITDTQYF. In nucleotides, the CDR3 is TGTGCCAGCAGCCCCGTAGCGATCACAGATACGCAGTATTTT. Using reference TRBV7-8 and TRBJ2-3 for the parts outside the CDR3, the full variable domain is GAGVSQSPRYKVAKRGQDVALRCDPISGHVSLFWYQQALGQGPEFLTYFQNEAQLDKSGLPSDRFFAERPEGSVSTLKIQRTQQEDSAVYLCASSPVAITDTQYFGPGTRLTVL.

This clone was observed a single time. This rearrangement joins TRBV27 to TRBJ2-7, with D unresolved. Per germline, CDR1 MNHEY and CDR2 SMNVEV (reference sequence). This CDR3 contains 14 residues. Trimming removed 2 bases at V and 7 bases at J, with 15 bases between. The CDR3 DNA is TGTGCCAGCAGTTTAAGCCAGGTGGGGTGGGAGCAGTACTTC. It encodes CASSLSQVGWEQYF.

This clone was found once. J is TRBJ1-2 and V is TRBV7-6; 9 nucleotides align to TRBD1. Trimming took 4 bases from V and 6 from J; bases not matched to a gene: 6. Germline V lookup: CDR1 SGHVS, CDR2 FNYEAQ. CDR3 length: 14 residues. CDR3 region: CASSYYTGGDGYTF. As DNA, the CDR3 is TGTGCCAGCAGCTACTACACAGGGGGCGATGGCTACACCTTC.

J is TRBJ1-5 and V is TRBV6-4, with D tentatively TRBD1 (5 bases). This CDR3 is 17 amino acids long. CDR1 and CDR2 (germline): MRHNA, SNTAGT. V lost 7 bases, J lost 3 bases, and 22 bases lay in between. DNA of the CDR3: TGTGCCAGCATCGTCGCAGGGTGGGGATTTATCAATCAGCCCCAGCATTTT. Translated, it gives CASIVAGWGFINQPQHF.

The CDR3 loop reads CASSQGTRGQSHEQYF. In nucleotides, the CDR3 is TGCGCCAGCAGCCAAGGGACTAGGGGGCAGTCCCACGAGCAGTACTTC. V usage is TRBV4-3 and J usage is TRBJ2-7; D could derive from TRBD1 or TRBD2 (7 bases each). This CDR3 region has 16 residues. Germline CDR1 and CDR2: LGHNA and YSLEER. V lost 1 base and J 5 bases, leaving 18 bases between the germline ends.

This chain uses TRBV29-1 with TRBJ2-3; possible D gene TRBD2, 6 bases. Germline V CDR1 and CDR2: SQVTM, ANQGSEA. Trimming pared 8 bases from V and 2 bases from J, leaving 17 bases between. This CDR3 is built from 14 residues. The CDR3 coding sequence is TGCAGCTCTGAAGGAAGCGGGTACACAGATACGCAGTATTTT. It yields the protein CSSEGSGYTDTQYF.

CDR3 in amino acids: CASRYEQGAGYGYTF. In DNA form, the CDR3 reads TGTGCCAGCAGATACGAACAGGGGGCAGGCTATGGCTACACCTTC. The chain is built from TRBV5-5 and TRBJ1-2; 9 bases align to TRBD1. This CDR3 spans 15 amino acids. The trim removed 5 bases at V and 4 bases at J, leaving 9 bases unmatched. Germline CDR1 reads SGHKS; CDR2 reads YYEKEE (reference sequence).

This chain links TRBV5-6 with TRBJ2-3, with 9 bases that match TRBD2. Germline V gives CDR1 SGHDT, CDR2 YYEEEE. The CDR3 is 17 residues long. The V segment lost 3 bases and the J segment 2 bases; nucleotides outside the gene matches: 10. The CDR3 spells CASSWKRTSVDTDTQYF. As DNA, the CDR3 is TGTGCCAGCAGCTGGAAACGGACTAGCGTGGACACAGATACGCAGTATTTT.

This rearrangement joins TRBV5-1 to TRBJ2-1; 10 nucleotides align to TRBD2. The CDR3 sequence is 16 residues long. Germline assignment: CDR1 SGHRS and CDR2 YFSETQ. V shed 0 bases and J 7 bases; nucleotides not matched to a gene: 7. Here the CDR3 reads CASSLVPAGGRNEQFF. The CDR3 DNA follows: TGCGCCAGCAGCTTGGTTCCAGCGGGGGGGCGGAATGAGCAGTTCTTC.

The gene calls are TRBV11-1 and TRBJ2-5, with D unresolved. This CDR3 is built from 13 residues. V shed 1 base and J shed 4 bases, with 7 bases lying between them. Germline CDR1 is SGHAT and CDR2 is FQDESV (reference sequence). CDR3 bases: TGTGCCAGCAGCTTAGTCCCCGCAGAGACCCAGTACTTC. Its translation is CASSLVPAETQYF.

The chain carries TRBV10-3 and TRBJ1-1, with a weak D call TRBD1 (6 bases). V gave up 8 bases and J gave up 4 bases, with 17 bases separating them. The germline V gene encodes CDR1 ENHRY and CDR2 SYGVKD. This CDR3 contains 14 residues. CDR3 sequence reads: CAIEGGGKPTEAFF. The DNA of the CDR3 is TGTGCCATCGAGGGGGGGGGAAAGCCCACTGAAGCTTTCTTT.

The CDR3 protein is CAISSSGQTYNEQFF. The DNA for the CDR3 is TGTGCCATCAGTAGCTCTGGACAAACCTACAATGAGCAGTTCTTC. This rearrangement joins TRBV10-3 to TRBJ2-1, with D possibly being TRBD1 (5 bases). CDR1 is ENHRY and CDR2 is SYGVKD in the germline V gene. This CDR3 is 15 amino acids long. V lost 5 bases and J lost 2, with 13 bases in between.

The chain recombines TRBV19 with TRBJ1-2, with TRBD1 matching 12 bases. The CDR3 contains 15 residues. Germline CDR1 LNHDA, CDR2 SQIVND (reference sequence). The V segment lost 5 bases and the J segment 5 bases; nucleotides outside the gene matches: 6. CDR3 protein: CASSVSGQGAYGYTF. CDR3 nucleotide sequence: TGTGCCAGTAGTGTTTCGGGACAGGGGGCTTATGGCTACACCTTC.

The J gene is TRBJ2-1, the V gene TRBV7-2, with 12 bases fitting TRBD2. Germline V gene data show CDR1 as SGHTA and CDR2 as FQGNSA. The CDR3 extends over 17 amino acids. Trimming at V came to 3 bases and at J to 2 bases, leaving 5 bases not matched to a gene. The CDR3 protein is CASSFAGLAGPYNEQFF. For the CDR3, the DNA is TGTGCCAGCAGCTTTGCTGGACTAGCGGGACCCTACAATGAGCAGTTCTTC.

The CDR3 spells CASSTPGLPRETQYF. The CDR3 DNA sequence: TGTGCCAGTAGCACGCCCGGACTCCCAAGGGAGACCCAGTACTTC. V usage is TRBV19 and J usage is TRBJ2-5, with D perhaps TRBD2 (5 bases). CDR3 length: 15 amino acids. The V gene lost 6 bases and the J gene lost 5 bases, with 19 bases spanning the gap. Germline CDR1 LNHDA, CDR2 SQIVND (reference sequence).

This chain joins TRBV5-6 and TRBJ2-2; weak D call: TRBD2 (6 bases). The ends were cut back, 3 bases at V and 1 base at J, with 13 bases in the middle. The germline gives CDR1 SGHDT, CDR2 YYEEEE. The CDR3 loop spans 16 amino acids. For the CDR3, the DNA is TGTGCCAGCAGCTGGGGGGAAACAGGGAACACCGGGGAGCTGTTTTTT. Its protein product is CASSWGETGNTGELFF.

The rearrangement joins TRBV5-5 to TRBJ1-5; TRBD1 agrees at 8 bases. The germline V gene encodes CDR1 SGHKS and CDR2 YYEKEE (reference sequence). V gave up 4 bases and J gave up 0 bases; unmatched junction bases: 12. The CDR3 spans 18 residues. The CDR3 DNA follows: TGTGCCAGCAGCCCTTCGACAGGGGAATACTATAGCAATCAGCCCCAGCATTTT. It specifies CASSPSTGEYYSNQPQHF.

J is TRBJ2-7 and V is TRBV27, with TRBD1 matching over 8 bases. The length of the CDR3 is 16 residues. Germline values: CDR1 MNHEY, CDR2 SMNVEV (reference sequence). The V gene end was trimmed by 5 bases and the J gene end by 2 bases; junction bases not matched to a gene: 11. The CDR3 loop is CASSPAPGQATYEQYF. In DNA form, the CDR3 reads TGTGCCAGCAGTCCTGCCCCGGGACAGGCAACCTACGAGCAGTACTTC.